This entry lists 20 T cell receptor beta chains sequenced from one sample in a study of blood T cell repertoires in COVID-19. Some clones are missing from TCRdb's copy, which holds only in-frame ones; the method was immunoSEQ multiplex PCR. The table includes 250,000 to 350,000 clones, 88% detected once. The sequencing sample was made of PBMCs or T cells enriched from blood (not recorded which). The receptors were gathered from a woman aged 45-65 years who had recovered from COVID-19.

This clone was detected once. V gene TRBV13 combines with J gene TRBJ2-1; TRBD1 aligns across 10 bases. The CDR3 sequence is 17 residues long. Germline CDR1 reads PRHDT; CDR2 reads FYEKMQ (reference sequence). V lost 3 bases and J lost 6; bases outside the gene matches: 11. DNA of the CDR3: TGTGCCAGCAGCTTCTTAACCGGGACAGGGGCCTTCAATGAGCAGTTCTTC. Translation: CASSFLTGTGAFNEQFF.

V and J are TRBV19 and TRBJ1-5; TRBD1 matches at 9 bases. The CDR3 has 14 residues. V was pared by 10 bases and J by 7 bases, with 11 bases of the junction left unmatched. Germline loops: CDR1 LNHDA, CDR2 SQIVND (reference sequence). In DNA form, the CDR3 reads TGTGCCACCGACAAGGGACAGGGAGGACAGCCCCAGCATTTT. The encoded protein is CATDKGQGGQPQHF.

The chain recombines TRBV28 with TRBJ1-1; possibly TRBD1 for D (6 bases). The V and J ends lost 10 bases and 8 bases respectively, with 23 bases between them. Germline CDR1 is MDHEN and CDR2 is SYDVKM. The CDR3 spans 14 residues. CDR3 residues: CAIGTTTGFLEAFF. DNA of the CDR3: TGTGCCATTGGCACCACGACAGGATTTCTGGAAGCTTTCTTT.

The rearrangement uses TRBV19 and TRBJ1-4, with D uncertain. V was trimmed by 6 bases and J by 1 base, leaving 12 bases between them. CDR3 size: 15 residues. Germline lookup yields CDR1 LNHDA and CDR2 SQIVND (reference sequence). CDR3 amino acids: CASRRGVGTNEKLFF. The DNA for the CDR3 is TGTGCCAGTAGGCGGGGAGTTGGAACTAATGAAAAACTGTTTTTT.

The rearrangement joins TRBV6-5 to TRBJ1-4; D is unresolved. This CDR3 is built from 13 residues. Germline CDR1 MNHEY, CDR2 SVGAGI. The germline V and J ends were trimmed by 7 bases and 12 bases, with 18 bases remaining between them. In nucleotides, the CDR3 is TGTGCCAGCACCGCTTTGGCGTCGGAGGAACTGTTTTTT. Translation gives CASTALASEELFF.

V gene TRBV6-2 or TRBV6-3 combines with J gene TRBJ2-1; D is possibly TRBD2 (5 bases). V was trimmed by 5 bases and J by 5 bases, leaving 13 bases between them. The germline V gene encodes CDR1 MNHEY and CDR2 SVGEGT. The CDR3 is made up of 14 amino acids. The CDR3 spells CASSITSIHNEQFF. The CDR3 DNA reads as TGTGCCAGCAGTATTACTAGTATTCACAATGAGCAGTTCTTC.

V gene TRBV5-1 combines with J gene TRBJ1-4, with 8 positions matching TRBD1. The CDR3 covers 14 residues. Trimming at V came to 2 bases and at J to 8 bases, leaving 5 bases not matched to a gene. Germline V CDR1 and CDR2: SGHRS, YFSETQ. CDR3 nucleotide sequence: TGCGCCAGCAGCTTCCAGGGGGCTGGGGAAAAACTGTTTTTT. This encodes CASSFQGAGEKLFF.

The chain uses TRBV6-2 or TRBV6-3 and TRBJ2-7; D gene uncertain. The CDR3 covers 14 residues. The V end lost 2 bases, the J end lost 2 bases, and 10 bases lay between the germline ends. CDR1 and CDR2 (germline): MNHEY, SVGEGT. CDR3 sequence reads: CASSYPRGPYEQYF. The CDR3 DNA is TGTGCCAGCAGTTACCCCAGAGGCCCCTACGAGCAGTACTTC.

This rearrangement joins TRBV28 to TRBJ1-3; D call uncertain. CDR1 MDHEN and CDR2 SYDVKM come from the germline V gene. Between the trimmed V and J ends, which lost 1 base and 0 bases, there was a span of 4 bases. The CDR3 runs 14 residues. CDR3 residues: CASSLFYSGNTIYF. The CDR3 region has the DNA TGTGCCAGCAGTTTATTCTACTCTGGAAACACCATATATTTT. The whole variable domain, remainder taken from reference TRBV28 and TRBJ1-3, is DVKVTQSSRYLVKRTGEKVFLECVQDMDHENMFWYRQDPGLGLRLIYFSYDVKMKEKGDIPEGYSVSREKKERFSLILESASTNQTSMYLCASSLFYSGNTIYFGEGSWLTVV.

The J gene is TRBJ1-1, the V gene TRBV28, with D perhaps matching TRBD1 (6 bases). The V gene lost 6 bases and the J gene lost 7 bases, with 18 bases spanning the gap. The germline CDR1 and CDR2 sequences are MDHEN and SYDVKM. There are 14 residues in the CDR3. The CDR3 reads CASRRHRETGEAFF. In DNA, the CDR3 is TGTGCCAGCAGGAGACACAGGGAAACGGGTGAAGCTTTCTTT.

CDR3 in DNA: TGTGCCAGCAGCTCTGGGACAGGACAACAGCCCCAGCATTTT. As protein: CASSSGTGQQPQHF. This chain uses TRBV5-5 with TRBJ1-5, with 8 bases identical to TRBD1. Germline loops: CDR1 SGHKS, CDR2 YYEKEE (reference sequence). Trimming removed 3 bases from V and 7 bases from J; junction bases left unmatched: 6. This CDR3 has 14 amino acids.

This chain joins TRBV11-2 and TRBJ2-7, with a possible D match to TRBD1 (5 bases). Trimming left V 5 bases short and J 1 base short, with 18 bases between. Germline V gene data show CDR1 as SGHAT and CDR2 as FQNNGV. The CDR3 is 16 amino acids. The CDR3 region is CASSPAGWTSSYEQYF. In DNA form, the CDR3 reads TGTGCCAGCAGCCCCGCCGGATGGACATCTTCCTACGAGCAGTACTTC.

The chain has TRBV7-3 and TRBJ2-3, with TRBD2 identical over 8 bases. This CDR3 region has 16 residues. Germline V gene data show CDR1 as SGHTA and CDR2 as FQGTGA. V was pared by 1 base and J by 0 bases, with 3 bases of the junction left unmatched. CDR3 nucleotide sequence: TGTGCCAGCAGCTTAAATAGCGGGGCTAGCACAGATACGCAGTATTTT. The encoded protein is CASSLNSGASTDTQYF.

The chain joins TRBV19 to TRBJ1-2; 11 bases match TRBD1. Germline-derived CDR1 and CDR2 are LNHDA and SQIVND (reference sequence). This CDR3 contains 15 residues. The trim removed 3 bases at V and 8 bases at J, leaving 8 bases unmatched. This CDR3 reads CASSIPGQGARGYTF. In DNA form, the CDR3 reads TGTGCCAGTAGTATCCCCGGACAGGGGGCGCGGGGCTACACCTTC.

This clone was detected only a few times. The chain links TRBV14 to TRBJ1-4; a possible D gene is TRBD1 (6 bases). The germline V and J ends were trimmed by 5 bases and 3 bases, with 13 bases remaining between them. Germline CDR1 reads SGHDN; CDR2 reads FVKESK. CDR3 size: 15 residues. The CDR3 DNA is TGTGCCAGCAGCTCACAGGGTCTGGCTAATGAAAAACTGTTTTTT. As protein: CASSSQGLANEKLFF. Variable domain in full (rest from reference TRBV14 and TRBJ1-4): EAGVTQFPSHSVIEKGQTVTLRCDPISGHDNLYWYRRVMGKEIKFLLHFVKESKQDESGMPNNRFLAERTGGTYSTLKVQPAELEDSGVYFCASSSQGLANEKLFFGSGTQLSVL.

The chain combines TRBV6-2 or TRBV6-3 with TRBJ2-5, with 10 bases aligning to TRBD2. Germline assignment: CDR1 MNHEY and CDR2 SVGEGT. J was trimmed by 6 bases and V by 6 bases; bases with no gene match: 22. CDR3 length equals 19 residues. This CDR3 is CASSTHSGPIAGGMQTQYF. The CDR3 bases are TGTGCCAGCAGCACACATTCCGGGCCAATAGCGGGAGGCATGCAGACCCAGTACTTC.

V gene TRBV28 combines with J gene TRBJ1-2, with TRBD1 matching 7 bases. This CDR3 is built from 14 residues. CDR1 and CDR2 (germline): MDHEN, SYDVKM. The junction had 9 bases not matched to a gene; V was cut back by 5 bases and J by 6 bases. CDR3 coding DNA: TGTGCCAGCAGTATACCGGGACAGTTAGATGGCTACACCTTC. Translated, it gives CASSIPGQLDGYTF.

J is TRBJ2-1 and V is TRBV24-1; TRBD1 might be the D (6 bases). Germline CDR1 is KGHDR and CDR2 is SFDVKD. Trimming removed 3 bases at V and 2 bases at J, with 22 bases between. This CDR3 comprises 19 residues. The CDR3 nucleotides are TGTGCCACCAGTGATCCCGAACCCTCAGGGGTCTACCCCTACAATGAGCAGTTCTTC. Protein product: CATSDPEPSGVYPYNEQFF.

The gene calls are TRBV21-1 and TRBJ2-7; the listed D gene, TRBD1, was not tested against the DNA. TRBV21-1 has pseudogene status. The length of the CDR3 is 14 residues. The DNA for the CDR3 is TGTGCCAGCATTGCAGGGGCCCATTTCTACGAGCAGTACTTC. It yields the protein CASIAGAHFYEQYF.

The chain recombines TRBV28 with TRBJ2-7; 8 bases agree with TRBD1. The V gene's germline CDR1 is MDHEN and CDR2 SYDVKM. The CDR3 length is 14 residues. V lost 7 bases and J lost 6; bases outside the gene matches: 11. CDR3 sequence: CASTLGAGGFEQYF. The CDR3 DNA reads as TGTGCCAGCACCCTGGGGGCAGGGGGCTTCGAGCAGTACTTC. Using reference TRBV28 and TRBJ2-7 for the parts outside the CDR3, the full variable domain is DVKVTQSSRYLVKRTGEKVFLECVQDMDHENMFWYRQDPGLGLRLIYFSYDVKMKEKGDIPEGYSVSREKKERFSLILESASTNQTSMYLCASTLGAGGFEQYFGPGTRLTVT.